The 22 T cell receptor beta chains below all came from one sample that was sequenced in a study of blood T cell repertoires in COVID-19. The protocol was immunoSEQ multiplex PCR, while the TCRdb copy is restricted to in-frame clones and leaves out a portion. Of 160,000 or so clones listed, 80% to 90% were seen once; the top ten hold over 9%. The sample was peripheral blood. Receptors originate from a woman in her 70s with COVID-19, enrolled during active disease.

The rearrangement links TRBV27 to TRBJ2-7, with TRBD2 as a possible D gene (5 bases). The V and J ends lost 5 bases and 3 bases respectively, with 5 bases between them. CDR1 is MNHEY and CDR2 is SMNVEV in the germline V gene (reference sequence). The CDR3 is made up of 11 amino acids. This chain's CDR3 is CASSDYYEQYF. The CDR3, as DNA: TGTGCCAGCAGTGACTACTACGAGCAGTACTTC.

The V and J genes are TRBV5-1 and TRBJ2-1; 7 bases agree with TRBD1. Losses at the gene ends were 0 bases for V and 0 bases for J; bases not matched to a gene: 3. Germline-derived CDR1 and CDR2 are SGHRS and YFSETQ. The CDR3 runs 16 residues. This CDR3 is CASSLGGGLSYNEQFF. The CDR3 coding sequence is TGCGCCAGCAGCTTGGGAGGGGGCCTCTCCTACAATGAGCAGTTCTTC.

This clone has a handful of counts. This chain connects TRBV6-5 to TRBJ1-2, with 7 bases lining up with TRBD1. The germline V gene encodes CDR1 MNHEY and CDR2 SVGAGI. This CDR3 has 14 amino acids. Trimming at V came to 6 bases and at J to 7 bases, leaving 11 bases not matched to a gene. CDR3 DNA sequence: TGTGCCAGCAGCCCACAGGGGATATGGGCTGGCTACACCTTC. This sequence encodes CASSPQGIWAGYTF.

This clone has a single count. This chain links TRBV20-1 with TRBJ2-7; weak D call: TRBD2 (5 bases). The germline V gene has CDR1 DFQATT and CDR2 SNEGSKA (reference sequence). The length of the CDR3 is 11 residues. V lost 3 bases to trimming and J lost 6 bases, with 9 bases between them. This CDR3 is CSAREDAEQYF. The CDR3 region has the DNA TGCAGTGCTAGGGAGGACGCCGAGCAGTACTTC.

The rearrangement joins TRBV4-1 to TRBJ1-2; 8 bases fit TRBD1. Germline V gene sequence: CDR1 MGHRA, CDR2 YSYEKL. The CDR3 extends over 14 amino acids. J was trimmed by 7 bases and V by 4 bases; bases with no gene match: 8. The CDR3 DNA reads TGCGCCAGCAGCCGACGGACAGGGAATCTTGGCTACACCTTC. Its protein product is CASSRRTGNLGYTF.

The chain recombines TRBV5-6 with TRBJ2-2; D is possibly TRBD2 (7 bases). Between the trimmed V and J ends, which lost 1 base and 4 bases, there was a span of 17 bases. Germline V lookup: CDR1 SGHDT, CDR2 YYEEEE. The CDR3 has 17 residues. Here the CDR3 reads CASSLFWQGRVTGELFF. DNA for the CDR3: TGTGCCAGCAGCTTGTTTTGGCAGGGGAGGGTCACCGGGGAGCTGTTTTTT.

This clone was counted once. The V and J genes are TRBV12-3 or TRBV12-4 and TRBJ1-5; no clear D. The CDR3 covers 13 residues. The germline V and J ends were trimmed by 3 bases and 6 bases, with 9 bases remaining between them. CDR3 region: CASSFFLGQPQHF. In nucleotides, the CDR3 is TGTGCCAGCAGTTTCTTCCTCGGTCAGCCCCAGCATTTT.

This chain joins TRBV28 and TRBJ1-2; 7 nucleotides align to TRBD1. V trimming: 4 bases; J trimming: 0 bases; junction bases outside the gene matches: 8. The CDR3 runs to 16 residues. Per germline, CDR1 MDHEN and CDR2 SYDVKM. CDR3: CASSSTGAVANYGYTF. For the CDR3, the DNA is TGTGCCAGCAGTTCCACAGGGGCCGTAGCTAACTATGGCTACACCTTC.

The chain is built from TRBV7-8 and TRBJ2-3, with 8 nucleotides matching TRBD1. Trimming cost V 3 bases and J 6 bases; bases outside gene matches: 11. The CDR3 sequence is 16 residues long. Germline assignment: CDR1 SGHVS and CDR2 FQNEAQ. The CDR3 bases are TGTGCCAGCAGCTTGGTCCAGGGGGCGTCAGGGGATACGCAGTATTTT. It specifies CASSLVQGASGDTQYF.

The chain recombines TRBV15 with TRBJ1-1; D uncertain. This CDR3 has 16 residues. Germline loops: CDR1 LNHNV, CDR2 YYDKDF (reference sequence). Trimming removed 3 bases from V and 2 bases from J, with 16 bases in between. In nucleotides, the CDR3 is TGTGCCACCAGCAGGGATCGGGGAGGACTTAACACTGAAGCTTTCTTT. The encoded protein is CATSRDRGGLNTEAFF.

This clone turned up a few times. J is TRBJ1-6 and V is TRBV27; TRBD1 matches 9 bases. Germline V gene data show CDR1 as MNHEY and CDR2 as SMNVEV (reference sequence). V lost 0 bases to trimming and J lost 8 bases; unmatched junction nucleotides: 8. The length of the CDR3 is 17 residues. The CDR3 DNA reads TGTGCCAGCAGTTTATCGGACTCCGGGACAGGGTATTCACCCCTCCACTTT. This gives the protein CASSLSDSGTGYSPLHF.

This clone showed up just a few times. The rearrangement links TRBV4-1 to TRBJ1-1; 10 bases fit TRBD1. Germline lookup yields CDR1 MGHRA and CDR2 YSYEKL. V was clipped by 0 bases and J by 6 bases; unmatched bases: 4. The CDR3 runs to 15 residues. The CDR3, as DNA: TGCGCCAGCAGCCAAGATAGGACAGGGGGGGCTGAAGCTTTCTTT. Residues: CASSQDRTGGAEAFF.

In DNA, the CDR3 is TGTGCCAGCAGCCGTATCCGCTACGAGCAGTACTTC. Encoded protein: CASSRIRYEQYF. The chain couples TRBV28 to TRBJ2-7; no reliable D call. The CDR3 runs to 12 residues. CDR1 and CDR2 from the germline V gene are MDHEN and SYDVKM. Deletions cut 6 bases from V and 3 bases from J, with 9 bases between.

This rearrangement joins TRBV9 to TRBJ2-3, with D uncertain. The V end lost 2 bases, the J end lost 1 base, and 11 bases lay between the germline ends. Germline values: CDR1 SGDLS, CDR2 YYNGEE. CDR3 size: 15 residues. The CDR3 sequence: CASSVNPKRTDTQYF. Written as DNA, the CDR3 is TGTGCCAGCAGCGTCAACCCTAAACGCACAGATACGCAGTATTTT.

This sequence joins TRBV7-9 and TRBJ1-3; D might be TRBD1 (6 bases). In germline, CDR1 is SEHNR, CDR2 FQNEAQ (reference sequence). V dropped 5 bases and J dropped 0 bases, with 14 bases sitting between them. The CDR3 length is 16 residues. The CDR3 DNA follows: TGTGCCAGCAGCCCTAGGGGGAAAAGCTCTGGAAACACCATATATTTT. Translating it yields CASSPRGKSSGNTIYF.

The chain joins TRBV5-1 to TRBJ1-3; 8 bases fit TRBD1. This CDR3 spans 16 amino acids. Trimming removed 3 bases from V and 2 bases from J; junction bases left unmatched: 7. Germline V lookup: CDR1 SGHRS, CDR2 YFSETQ. CDR3 sequence reads: CASSYGQGAAGNTIYF. In DNA form, the CDR3 reads TGCGCCAGCAGCTACGGTCAGGGGGCCGCTGGAAACACCATATATTTT.

The chain combines TRBV28 with TRBJ1-3; D is possibly TRBD1 (5 bases). The CDR3 covers 15 residues. The ends were cut back, 5 bases at V and 2 bases at J, with 13 bases in the middle. Germline V gene lookup returns CDR1 MDHEN and CDR2 SYDVKM. This CDR3 is CASSPSGTPGNTIYF. CDR3 nucleotide sequence: TGTGCCAGCAGTCCCTCGGGGACTCCTGGAAACACCATATATTTT.

The chain uses TRBV5-6 and TRBJ1-1; TRBD1 agrees at 10 bases. CDR3 length: 15 amino acids. Trimming at V came to 5 bases and at J to 5 bases, leaving 9 bases not matched to a gene. In germline, CDR1 is SGHDT, CDR2 YYEEEE. The CDR3 nucleotides read TGTGCCAGCAGAACCCGACAGGGGGCGAGAACTGAAGCTTTCTTT. This gives the protein CASRTRQGARTEAFF.

The chain combines TRBV5-1 with TRBJ1-6; D is possibly TRBD1 (6 bases). This CDR3 contains 14 residues. V lost 1 base, J lost 5 bases, and 7 bases lay in between. CDR1 and CDR2 (germline): SGHRS, YFSETQ. Here the CDR3 DNA reads TGCGCCAGCAGCTTGTCAGGGGATAATTCACCCCTCCACTTT. It codes for CASSLSGDNSPLHF.

This clone was found a few times. The J gene is TRBJ1-5, the V gene TRBV18; 12 nucleotides match TRBD1. After removal of 5 bases from V and 7 bases from J, the junction contained 12 bases not matched to a gene. This CDR3 is 17 amino acids long. In germline, CDR1 is KGHSH, CDR2 LQKENI. Here the CDR3 DNA reads TGTGCCAGCTCATCGGGACAGGGGGCGCGAGTAGGACAGCCCCAGCATTTT. Translated, it gives CASSSGQGARVGQPQHF.

The CDR3 sequence is CASRQPGLAGPPQYF. The CDR3 DNA sequence: TGTGCCAGCAGACAACCGGGACTAGCGGGGCCCCCCCAGTACTTC. This chain connects TRBV3-1 (or the pseudogene TRBV3-2) to TRBJ2-5; 13 nucleotides align to TRBD2. V was clipped by 6 bases and J by 9 bases; unmatched bases: 10. Germline V lookup: CDR1 LGHDT, CDR2 YNNKEL (reference sequence). This CDR3 spans 15 amino acids.

V usage is TRBV28 and J usage is TRBJ1-6; a weak D match, TRBD1 (6 bases). CDR1 is MDHEN, CDR2 SYDVKM, per germline. The CDR3 is 15 residues long. Deletions cut 7 bases from V and 6 bases from J, with 16 bases between. In DNA, the CDR3 is TGTGCCAGCATCCGCGGGGGGGCGCGTAATTCACCCCTCCACTTT. Its translation: CASIRGGARNSPLHF.